Included here is one T cell receptor (beta chain) sequence, with context. This sample is drawn from a study of regulatory T cells in long-lasting Graves disease. Study summary: Patients with new Graves' disease had used antithyroid drugs below 3 months.

HTBI primers from iRepertoire and Arm-PCR of CDR3 regions yielded the TCR beta libraries. One entry per CDR3 protein results from TCRdb running MiXCR on the multiplex PCR reads. Of some 600,000 distinct CDR3 sequences in the sample, roughly a sixth were seen once. Germline V gives CDR1 MDHEN, CDR2 SYDVKM. This CDR3 has 15 amino acids. Trimming cost V 7 bases and J 3 bases, with 18 bases left between them. Time point of the sample: newly diagnosed GD, antithyroid drugs for less than 3 months. After RNA was extracted from PBMCs, the TCR library was made from it. Patients with Graves' disease were diagnosed by American Thyroid Association guidelines. Another study also made use of these data, one on T cells in Graves' hyperthyroidism and ophthalmopathy.

The TCR originated in a man aged 18-30 years with Graves disease. This specimen consisted of peripheral blood mononuclear cells (PBMCs), obtained at new diagnosis, from a patient treated with antithyroid drugs. The chain recombines TRBV28 with TRBJ1-1; tentative D call: TRBD1 (6 bases). The CDR3 loop reads CASTPLRGAHTEAFF. In DNA, the CDR3 is TGTGCCAGCACTCCCCTGCGGGGGGCGCACACTGAAGCTTTCTTT.